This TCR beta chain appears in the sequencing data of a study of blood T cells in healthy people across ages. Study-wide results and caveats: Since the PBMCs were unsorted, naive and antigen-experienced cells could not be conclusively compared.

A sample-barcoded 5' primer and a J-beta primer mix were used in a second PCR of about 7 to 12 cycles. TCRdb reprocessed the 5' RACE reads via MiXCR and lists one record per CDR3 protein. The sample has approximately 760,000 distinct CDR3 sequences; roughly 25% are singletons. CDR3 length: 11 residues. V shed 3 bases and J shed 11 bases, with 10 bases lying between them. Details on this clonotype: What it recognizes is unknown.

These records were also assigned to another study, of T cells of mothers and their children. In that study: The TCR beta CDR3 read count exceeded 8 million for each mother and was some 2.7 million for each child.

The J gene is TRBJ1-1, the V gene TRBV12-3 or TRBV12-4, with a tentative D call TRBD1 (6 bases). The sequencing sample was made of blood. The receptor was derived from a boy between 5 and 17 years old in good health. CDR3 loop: CASSFQGRAFF. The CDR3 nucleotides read TGTGCCAGCAGTTTCCAGGGGAGGGCTTTCTTT.